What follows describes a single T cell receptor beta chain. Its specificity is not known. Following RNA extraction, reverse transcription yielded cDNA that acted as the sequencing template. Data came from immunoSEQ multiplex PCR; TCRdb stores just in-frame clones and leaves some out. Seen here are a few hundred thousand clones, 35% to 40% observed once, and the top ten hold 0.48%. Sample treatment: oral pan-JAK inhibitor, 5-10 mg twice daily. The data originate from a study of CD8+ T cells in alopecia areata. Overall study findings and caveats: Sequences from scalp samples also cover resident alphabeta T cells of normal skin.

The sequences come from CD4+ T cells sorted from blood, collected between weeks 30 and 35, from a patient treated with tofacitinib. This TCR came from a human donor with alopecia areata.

The DNA for the CDR3 is TGTGCCAGCAGGCCGGGACTAGCGGGAGGCGATACGCAGTATTTT. This gives the protein CASRPGLAGGDTQYF. This chain connects TRBV7-3 to TRBJ2-3; 15 bases align to TRBD2. V gave up 6 bases and J gave up 6 bases; unmatched junction bases: 4. This CDR3 is 15 amino acids long. The V gene's germline CDR1 is SGHTA and CDR2 FQGTGA. The full variable domain, its missing parts supplied by reference TRBV7-3 and TRBJ2-3, is GAGVSQTPSNKVTEKGKYVELRCDPISGHTALYWYRQSLGQGPEFLIYFQGTGAADDSGLPNDRFFAVRPEGSVSTLKIQRTERGDSAVYLCASRPGLAGGDTQYFGPGTRLTVL.